This T cell receptor beta chain was recovered during a study of blood T cell repertoires in COVID-19. The repertoire was sequenced with immunoSEQ multiplex PCR; TCRdb's copy has only in-frame clones and lacks some. The sample has 65,000 to 100,000 clones; around nine tenths are singletons. The germline V and J ends were trimmed by 5 bases and 5 bases, with 9 bases remaining between them. CDR1 is LNHDA, CDR2 SQIVND, per germline (reference sequence). The CDR3 is 12 residues long. The TCR originated in a woman of 80 years or more with acute or convalescent COVID-19. The chain links TRBV19 to TRBJ2-5; D gene ambiguous. The specimen was peripheral blood. For the CDR3, the DNA is TGTGCCAGTAGTGCGAGTCGGGAGACCCAGTACTTC. Translated, it gives CASSASRETQYF.